This T cell receptor beta chain was retrieved from a study of cytotoxic CD8 clonotypes in ibrutinib-treated CLL. With cryopreserved PBMCs as the source, around 1.9 micrograms of genomic DNA went to TCR beta libraries. Germline V gene lookup returns CDR1 SGHDT and CDR2 YYEEEE. This CDR3 is 13 amino acids long. Losses at the gene ends were 9 bases for V and 2 bases for J; bases not matched to a gene: 4. The assay was immunoSEQ multiplex PCR, and TCRdb's table has in-frame clones only and misses some. Among some 84,000 clones listed, 86% were seen once. This material consisted of PBMCs, taken before ibrutinib treatment. The V call is TRBV5-6, the J call TRBJ2-7, with 11 bases matching TRBD2. This TCR was sampled from a human donor with chronic lymphocytic leukemia. CDR3: CATKLAGAYEQYF. CDR3 nucleotide sequence: TGTGCCACCAAACTAGCGGGGGCCTACGAGCAGTACTTC.